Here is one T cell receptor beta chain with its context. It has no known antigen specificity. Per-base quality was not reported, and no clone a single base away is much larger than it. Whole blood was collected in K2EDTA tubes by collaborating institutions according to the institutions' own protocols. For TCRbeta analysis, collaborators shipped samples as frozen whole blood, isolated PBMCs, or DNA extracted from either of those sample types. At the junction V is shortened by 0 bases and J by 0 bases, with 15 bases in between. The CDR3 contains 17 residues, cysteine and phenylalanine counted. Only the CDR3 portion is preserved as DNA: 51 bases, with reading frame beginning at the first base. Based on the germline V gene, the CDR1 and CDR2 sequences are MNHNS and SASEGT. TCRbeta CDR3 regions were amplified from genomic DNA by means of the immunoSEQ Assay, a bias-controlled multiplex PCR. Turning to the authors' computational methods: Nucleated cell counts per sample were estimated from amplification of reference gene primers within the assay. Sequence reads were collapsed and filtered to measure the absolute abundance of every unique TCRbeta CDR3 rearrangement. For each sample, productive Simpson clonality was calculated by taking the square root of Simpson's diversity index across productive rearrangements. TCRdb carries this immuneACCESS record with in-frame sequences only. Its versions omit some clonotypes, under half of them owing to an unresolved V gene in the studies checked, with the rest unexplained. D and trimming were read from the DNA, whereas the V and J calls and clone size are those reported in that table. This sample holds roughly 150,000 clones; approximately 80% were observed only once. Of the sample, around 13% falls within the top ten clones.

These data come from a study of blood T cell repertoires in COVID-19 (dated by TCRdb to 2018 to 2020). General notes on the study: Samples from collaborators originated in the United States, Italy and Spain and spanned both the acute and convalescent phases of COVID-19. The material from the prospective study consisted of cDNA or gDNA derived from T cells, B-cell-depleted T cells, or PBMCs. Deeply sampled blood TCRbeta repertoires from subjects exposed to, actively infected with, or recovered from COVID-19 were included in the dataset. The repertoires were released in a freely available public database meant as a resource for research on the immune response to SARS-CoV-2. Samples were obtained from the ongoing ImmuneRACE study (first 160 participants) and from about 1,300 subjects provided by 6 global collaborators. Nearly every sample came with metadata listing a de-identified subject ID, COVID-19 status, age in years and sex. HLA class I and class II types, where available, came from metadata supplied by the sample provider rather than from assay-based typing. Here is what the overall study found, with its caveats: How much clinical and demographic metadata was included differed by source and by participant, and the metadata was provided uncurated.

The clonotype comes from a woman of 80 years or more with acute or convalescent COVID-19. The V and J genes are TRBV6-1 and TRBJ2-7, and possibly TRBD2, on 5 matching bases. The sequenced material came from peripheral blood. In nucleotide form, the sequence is TGTGCCAGCAGTGAAGCGCTTCTAAGCGGAACCTCCTACGAGCAGTACTTC. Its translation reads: CASSEALLSGTSYEQYF.